This T cell receptor beta chain was documented in a study of blood T cell repertoires in COVID-19. Here immunoSEQ multiplex PCR was the method, and the copy in TCRdb shows in-frame clones only, minus some. Of some 220,000 clones listed, more than 75% are singletons. The CDR3 loop spans 15 amino acids. The V gene's germline CDR1 is MNHEY and CDR2 SVGEGT. V trimming: 1 base; J trimming: 1 base; junction bases outside the gene matches: 1. Sequences were obtained from peripheral blood. The J gene is TRBJ2-7, the V gene TRBV6-2 or TRBV6-3, with 10 bases fitting TRBD2. This TCR derives from a woman in her seventies with COVID-19, enrolled during active disease. The CDR3 here is CASSYLGLASYEQYF. The CDR3 region has the DNA TGTGCCAGCAGTTACTTGGGACTAGCGTCCTACGAGCAGTACTTC.